Shown below are 29 T cell receptor beta chains from a single sample sequenced in a study of identical twins. TCRdb fed the 5' RACE reads into MiXCR, producing one record per CDR3 protein. The data contain under 500,000 distinct CDR3 sequences, approximately 14% of them singletons. These data were also filed under a second study, of yellow fever vaccine responses in identical twins.

The sequenced sample was CD4+ T cells sorted from blood. All receptors come from a woman under 30 in good health.

This clonotype was counted between two and nine times. The chain joins TRBV27 to TRBJ2-7, with 7 bases lining up with TRBD2. Germline CDR1 MNHEY, CDR2 SMNVEV (reference sequence). With 0 bases clipped from V and 3 bases from J, the junction kept 5 bases outside the gene matches. The CDR3 totals 15 residues. CDR3 coding DNA: TGTGCCAGCAGTTTATCTTGGGGGGGAATCTACGAGCAGTACTTC. This encodes CASSLSWGGIYEQYF.

This clonotype appeared a few times. J is TRBJ2-5 and V is TRBV18; 12 nucleotides agree with TRBD2. Germline-derived CDR1 and CDR2 are KGHSH and LQKENI. The ends lost 6 bases at V and 3 bases at J; junction bases unmatched: 5. This CDR3 contains 15 residues. The CDR3 DNA follows: TGTGCCAGCTCCCCCGGACTAGCGGGGAAAGAGACCCAGTACTTC. It is translated as CASSPGLAGKETQYF. Using reference TRBV18 and TRBJ2-5 for the parts outside the CDR3, the full variable domain is NAGVMQNPRHLVRRRGQEARLRCSPMKGHSHVYWYRQLPEEGLKFMVYLQKENIIDESGMPKERFSAEFPKEGPSILRIQQVVRGDSAAYFCASSPGLAGKETQYFGPGTRLLVL.

At least ten counts were recorded for this clonotype. This rearrangement joins TRBV4-3 to TRBJ2-7; D possibly matches TRBD1 or TRBD2 (5 bases each). The germline V gene encodes CDR1 LGHNA and CDR2 YSLEER. V was trimmed by 0 bases and J by 2 bases, leaving 11 bases between them. This CDR3 has 15 residues. The CDR3 reads CASSQEWDVTYEQYF. CDR3 coding DNA: TGCGCCAGCAGCCAAGAATGGGACGTGACCTACGAGCAGTACTTC.

This clonotype came up a few times. The V gene is TRBV18, the J gene TRBJ2-7; 8 positions match TRBD2. This CDR3 has 16 residues. V shed 6 bases and J 0 bases; nucleotides not matched to a gene: 10. Germline V CDR1 and CDR2: KGHSH, LQKENI. CDR3 protein: CASSVVSGSGSYEQYF. CDR3 nucleotides: TGTGCCAGCTCTGTCGTGAGCGGGAGCGGCTCCTACGAGCAGTACTTC.

This clonotype was detected a few times. The chain is built from TRBV13 and TRBJ2-7, with TRBD1 as a possible D gene (5 bases). Germline CDR1 and CDR2: PRHDT and FYEKMQ (reference sequence). V gave up 2 bases and J gave up 6 bases, with 11 bases separating them. The CDR3 length is 13 residues. The CDR3 loop is CASSLSRVGEQYF. In DNA, the CDR3 is TGTGCCAGCAGCTTATCCAGGGTCGGCGAGCAGTACTTC.

The chain carries TRBV6-1 and TRBJ2-5; TRBD1 agrees at 7 bases. Losses at the gene ends were 3 bases for V and 0 bases for J; bases not matched to a gene: 4. The CDR3 loop spans 15 amino acids. Germline CDR1 reads MNHNS; CDR2 reads SASEGT. The CDR3 here is CASSDNRGNQETQYF. The CDR3 nucleotides are TGTGCCAGCAGTGATAACAGGGGAAACCAAGAGACCCAGTACTTC.

The CDR3 sequence is CATCQQGPGVNEQFF. The DNA of the CDR3 is TGTGCCACCTGCCAGCAGGGGCCCGGAGTCAATGAGCAGTTCTTC. V gene TRBV3-1 combines with J gene TRBJ2-1; the D gene is possibly TRBD1 (6 bases). The length of the CDR3 is 15 residues. CDR1 is LGHDT, CDR2 YNNKEL, per germline (reference sequence). V was trimmed by 10 bases and J by 6 bases, leaving 22 bases between them.

The chain recombines TRBV7-2 with TRBJ2-7; 8 bases match TRBD2. V was clipped by 5 bases and J by 4 bases; unmatched bases: 7. CDR1 SGHTA and CDR2 FQGNSA come from the germline V gene. The CDR3 loop spans 14 amino acids. The CDR3 spells CASSRSGSTYEQYF. The CDR3 DNA is TGTGCCAGCAGCAGGAGCGGGAGTACGTACGAGCAGTACTTC.

This clonotype was counted many times. The chain joins TRBV3-1 to TRBJ2-2; 7 bases map to TRBD1. V was clipped by 3 bases and J by 7 bases; unmatched bases: 2. The germline gives CDR1 LGHDT, CDR2 YNNKEL (reference sequence). The CDR3 is 13 amino acids. The CDR3 loop is CASSQTGIGELFF. The CDR3 bases are TGTGCCAGCAGCCAGACAGGGATCGGGGAGCTGTTTTTT.

The table lists this clonotype with a few counts. The DNA for the CDR3 is TGTGCCAGCAGTCCAAACAGGGTCACAGATACGCAGTATTTT. Its protein is CASSPNRVTDTQYF. This chain links TRBV28 with TRBJ2-3, with D possibly matching TRBD1 (6 bases). The germline V gene encodes CDR1 MDHEN and CDR2 SYDVKM. Trimming took off 5 bases at V and 2 bases at J, with 11 bases between the two ends. The CDR3 loop spans 14 amino acids.

This chain joins TRBV7-2 and TRBJ2-7; 8 nucleotides line up with TRBD1. V lost 5 bases, J lost 0 bases, and 6 bases stayed unmatched. The CDR3 is made up of 15 amino acids. Germline assignment: CDR1 SGHTA and CDR2 FQGNSA. The CDR3 spells CASSPRTGNSYEQYF. CDR3 in DNA: TGTGCCAGCAGCCCGAGGACAGGGAACTCCTACGAGCAGTACTTC.

This clonotype was counted at least ten times. The rearrangement links TRBV12-3 or TRBV12-4 to TRBJ2-7, with 7 positions matching TRBD1. The length of the CDR3 is 15 residues. V gave up 3 bases and J gave up 3 bases; unmatched junction bases: 8. The CDR3 coding sequence is TGTGCCAGCAGTTTTAAGGGGGCGAGTGACTACGAGCAGTACTTC. It specifies CASSFKGASDYEQYF.

The genes are TRBV30 and TRBJ2-5, with 10 bases aligning to TRBD1. Germline loops: CDR1 GTSNPN, CDR2 SVGIG (reference sequence). This CDR3 spans 15 amino acids. V was pared by 0 bases and J by 1 base, with 2 bases of the junction left unmatched. The CDR3 region is CAWSVGTGVQETQYF. The CDR3 DNA reads TGTGCCTGGAGTGTCGGGACAGGGGTCCAAGAGACCCAGTACTTC.

This clonotype was detected a few times. The rearrangement joins TRBV20-1 to TRBJ1-1; D remains unclear. This CDR3 comprises 12 residues. The V and J ends lost 3 bases and 8 bases respectively, with 13 bases between them. CDR1 DFQATT and CDR2 SNEGSKA come from the germline V gene (reference sequence). CDR3 protein: CSASGVTLEAFF. In nucleotides, the CDR3 is TGCAGTGCTAGCGGGGTAACCTTGGAAGCTTTCTTT.

V is TRBV29-1 and J is TRBJ2-7; D is possibly TRBD1 or TRBD2 (5 bases each). The germline V gene encodes CDR1 SQVTM and CDR2 ANQGSEA. V was trimmed by 7 bases and J by 2 bases, leaving 15 bases between them. There are 13 residues in the CDR3. CDR3 sequence: CSDKGWGTYEQYF. The CDR3 region has the DNA TGCAGCGACAAAGGGTGGGGGACCTACGAGCAGTACTTC.

This rearrangement joins TRBV2 to TRBJ2-6; D is undetermined. CDR3 length: 16 residues. V was cut by 2 bases and J by 1 base, with 9 bases left in between. Germline assignment: CDR1 SNHLY and CDR2 FYNNEI. CDR3 nucleotides: TGTGCCAGCAGTGAAAGATCCGGGTCTGGGGCCAACGTCCTGACTTTC. Translating it yields CASSERSGSGANVLTF.

Only a few counts were recorded for this clonotype. The V call is TRBV6-1, the J call TRBJ2-1; TRBD2 is a possible D gene (6 bases). Trimming cost V 5 bases and J 2 bases, with 13 bases left between them. Germline V gene data show CDR1 as MNHNS and CDR2 as SASEGT. This CDR3 is 15 amino acids long. CDR3 coding DNA: TGTGCCAGCAGTAAGACTAGTGGGCCCTACAATGAGCAGTTCTTC. It codes for CASSKTSGPYNEQFF.

The chain links TRBV14 to TRBJ2-1; possibly TRBD2 for D (6 bases). The CDR3 length is 15 residues. Germline values: CDR1 SGHDN, CDR2 FVKESK. V lost 3 bases and J 4 bases, leaving 13 bases between the germline ends. CDR3 region: CASSHLVSGYNEQFF. The CDR3, as DNA: TGTGCCAGCAGCCATTTGGTCAGCGGGTACAATGAGCAGTTCTTC.

This clonotype appeared once. This chain connects TRBV19 to TRBJ2-1, with 11 nucleotides matching TRBD2. The CDR3 spans 16 residues. Trimming took 7 bases from V and 2 from J; bases not matched to a gene: 7. CDR1 is LNHDA and CDR2 is SQIVND in the germline V gene (reference sequence). The CDR3 region is CASKISGRATYNEQFF. The CDR3 DNA reads TGTGCCAGTAAGATTAGCGGGAGGGCAACCTACAATGAGCAGTTCTTC. The variable domain in full, with the rest retrieved from reference TRBV19 and TRBJ2-1, is DGGITQSPKYLFRKEGQNVTLSCEQNLNHDAMYWYRQDPGQGLRLIYYSQIVNDFQKGDIAEGYSVSREKKESFPLTVTSAQKNPTAFYLCASKISGRATYNEQFFGPGTRLTVL.

This clonotype was counted many times. The chain couples TRBV12-3 or TRBV12-4 to TRBJ2-1, with TRBD2 identical over 8 bases. J was trimmed by 6 bases and V by 3 bases; bases with no gene match: 7. This CDR3 comprises 15 residues. CDR3 residues: CASSFPSLAGNEQFF. CDR3 nucleotides: TGTGCCAGCAGTTTCCCTTCGCTAGCGGGCAATGAGCAGTTCTTC.

The chain recombines TRBV7-2 with TRBJ1-2, with D possibly being TRBD1 (6 bases). Trimming removed 3 bases from V and 0 bases from J, with 11 bases in between. The CDR3 runs 15 residues. The V gene's germline CDR1 is SGHTA and CDR2 FQGNSA. The CDR3 bases are TGTGCCAGCAGCTTTAAAGGGGGAGCTAACTATGGCTACACCTTC. Its protein product is CASSFKGGANYGYTF.

This clonotype was counted only a few times. The chain employs TRBV19 and TRBJ2-7, with 11 bases lining up with TRBD1. With V trimmed by 4 bases and J by 5 bases, 7 bases remained unmatched. This CDR3 has 15 amino acids. The germline V gene has CDR1 LNHDA and CDR2 SQIVND (reference sequence). CDR3 DNA sequence: TGTGCCAGTAGTACCGCCGGGACAGGGGGGCACGAGCAGTACTTC. It encodes CASSTAGTGGHEQYF.

This clonotype was recorded a few times. This rearrangement joins TRBV6-1 to TRBJ2-5; TRBD2 aligns across 8 bases. The CDR3 has 16 residues. The J segment lost 0 bases and the V segment lost 8 bases, leaving 11 bases of the junction unmatched. Germline CDR1 and CDR2: MNHNS and SASEGT. In DNA form, the CDR3 reads TGTGCCAGCCTAAAGGCAACGGGAGGGTACCAAGAGACCCAGTACTTC. This translates into CASLKATGGYQETQYF.

V is TRBV3-1 and J is TRBJ2-7; D is tentatively TRBD1 or TRBD2 (6 bases each). CDR1 LGHDT and CDR2 YNNKEL come from the germline V gene (reference sequence). The V end lost 4 bases, the J end lost 1 base, and 11 bases lay between the germline ends. There are 14 residues in the CDR3. The DNA for the CDR3 is TGTGCCAGCAGCCGGACGGGGGCATCCTACGAGCAGTACTTC. This encodes CASSRTGASYEQYF.

A few counts support this clonotype. V and J are TRBV29-1 and TRBJ2-3; 9 nucleotides agree with TRBD1. Germline CDR1 reads SQVTM; CDR2 reads ANQGSEA. The CDR3 loop spans 11 amino acids. The V segment lost 7 bases and the J segment 4 bases; nucleotides outside the gene matches: 0. CDR3 bases: TGCAGCGGGACAGGGGCAGATACGCAGTATTTT. This translates into CSGTGADTQYF.

The V call is TRBV20-1, the J call TRBJ2-7, with 9 bases matching TRBD2. CDR3 length: 17 residues. V was clipped by 3 bases and J by 4 bases; unmatched bases: 16. The germline V gene encodes CDR1 DFQATT and CDR2 SNEGSKA (reference sequence). This CDR3 is CSARLYPGGGGVYEQYF. The CDR3 coding sequence is TGCAGTGCTAGGCTCTACCCTGGGGGCGGGGGGGTTTACGAGCAGTACTTC.

This clonotype has only a few counts. The V gene is TRBV18, the J gene TRBJ2-2; 7 bases line up with TRBD1. The CDR3 has 18 residues. The germline V gene encodes CDR1 KGHSH and CDR2 LQKENI. Trimming removed 4 bases from V and 0 bases from J; junction bases left unmatched: 11. CDR3 in amino acids: CASSLKQQGPANTGELFF. In nucleotides, the CDR3 is TGTGCCAGCTCACTAAAACAACAGGGGCCAGCGAACACCGGGGAGCTGTTTTTT.

This sequence joins TRBV19 and TRBJ1-1; D call uncertain. This CDR3 has 16 residues. Trimming took 2 bases from V and 1 from J, leaving 14 bases between them. Germline V gene lookup returns CDR1 LNHDA and CDR2 SQIVND (reference sequence). CDR3 residues: CASSIPDRGANTEAFF. As DNA, the CDR3 is TGTGCCAGTAGTATACCGGACCGGGGAGCGAACACTGAAGCTTTCTTT. The entire variable domain, with the rest obtained from reference TRBV19 and TRBJ1-1, is as follows: DGGITQSPKYLFRKEGQNVTLSCEQNLNHDAMYWYRQDPGQGLRLIYYSQIVNDFQKGDIAEGYSVSREKKESFPLTVTSAQKNPTAFYLCASSIPDRGANTEAFFGQGTRLTVV.

This clonotype was seen a handful of times. The junction and the germline gene differ at one end; a read error may be behind it. The gene calls are TRBV27 and TRBJ2-3; tentative D call: TRBD2 (5 bases). CDR1 and CDR2 from the germline V gene are MNHEY and SMNVEV (reference sequence). This CDR3 spans 16 amino acids. The CDR3 bases are TGTGCCAGCAGTTTATATCCGGAACCTAGCACATATACGCAGTATTTT. Amino acid sequence: CASSLYPEPSTYTQYF.